Following are 10 T cell receptor beta chains from one sample sequenced in a study of human T cells and chemical hapten exposure. TCRdb fed the RACE reads into MiXCR, producing one record per CDR3 protein. Of about 360,000 distinct CDR3 sequences in the sample, 5.5% to 8% were seen once. Time point reported: patch test 1, 2 weeks after DPC sensitization. The treatment denotes: therapeutic diphenylcyclopropenone sensitization with weekly scalp DPC. Sequenced here: whole blood, sampled in connection with sensitization to the hapten diphenylcyclopropenone (DPC). Every receptor here comes from a woman between 18 and 30 years old with alopecia areata. Some clones in this sample may be carry-over from other donors' samples.

This clonotype was detected only a few times. V usage is TRBV18 and J usage is TRBJ2-3; TRBD2 aligns across 7 bases. Per germline, CDR1 KGHSH and CDR2 LQKENI. This CDR3 has 15 residues. V shed 3 bases and J 5 bases; nucleotides not matched to a gene: 8. CDR3 sequence (DNA): TGTGCCAGCTCACCCCTGCGGGGGACTCGAGATACGCAGTATTTT. This codes for CASSPLRGTRDTQYF.

This clonotype was picked up many times. The rearrangement uses TRBV5-1 and TRBJ2-3; D is possibly TRBD2 (5 bases). The CDR3 covers 16 residues. Germline CDR1 is SGHRS and CDR2 is YFSETQ. V was cut by 0 bases and J by 1 base, with 12 bases left in between. CDR3 DNA: TGCGCCAGCAGCTTGGGTAGAGCGGAAGGCACAGATACGCAGTATTTT. Translated, it gives CASSLGRAEGTDTQYF.

The V gene is TRBV28, the J gene TRBJ2-7; TRBD2 might be the D (6 bases). Germline-derived CDR1 and CDR2 are MDHEN and SYDVKM. The CDR3 sequence is 14 residues long. The ends were cut back, 6 bases at V and 6 bases at J, with 18 bases in the middle. The CDR3 sequence is CASRGILAPGEQYF. The CDR3 region has the DNA TGTGCCAGCAGGGGGATACTAGCCCCCGGCGAGCAGTACTTC.

This clonotype has more than one count but fewer than ten. This rearrangement joins TRBV4-3 to TRBJ2-5; TRBD2 aligns across 11 bases. The CDR3 has 18 residues. Trimming removed 0 bases from V and 1 base from J; junction bases left unmatched: 7. Looked up from germline, CDR1 is LGHNA and CDR2 is YSLEER. CDR3 amino acids: CASSQDASGGPLQETQYF. The CDR3 coding sequence is TGCGCCAGCAGCCAAGATGCTAGCGGGGGGCCCCTCCAAGAGACCCAGTACTTC.

This clonotype has just a few counts. J is TRBJ2-3 and V is TRBV7-2, with D perhaps TRBD1 (5 bases). Deletions cut 2 bases from V and 2 bases from J, with 8 bases between. The CDR3 has 14 amino acids. Germline V gene data show CDR1 as SGHTA and CDR2 as FQGNSA. CDR3 nucleotides: TGTGCCAGCAGCTTATCAGGGCCCACAGATACGCAGTATTTT. It yields the protein CASSLSGPTDTQYF.

The chain uses TRBV20-1 and TRBJ2-7, with a tentative D call TRBD2 (6 bases). V lost 1 base and J lost 7, with 14 bases in between. Germline CDR1 DFQATT, CDR2 SNEGSKA (reference sequence). This CDR3 is built from 13 residues. For the CDR3, the DNA is TGCAGTGCTAGAGTGGCGGGGTCCGGGGAGCAGTACTTC. It yields the protein CSARVAGSGEQYF.

This clonotype was observed many times. The chain couples TRBV7-8 to TRBJ2-7; perhaps TRBD2 as D (5 bases). This CDR3 region has 14 residues. Germline lookup yields CDR1 SGHVS and CDR2 FQNEAQ. Trimming shortened V by 1 base and J by 3 bases, and 10 bases separated the two germline ends. The CDR3 region is CASSLGPGNYEQYF. CDR3 DNA: TGTGCCAGCAGCTTAGGTCCGGGAAACTACGAGCAGTACTTC. The variable domain in full, with the rest retrieved from reference TRBV7-8 and TRBJ2-7, is GAGVSQSPRYKVAKRGQDVALRCDPISGHVSLFWYQQALGQGPEFLTYFQNEAQLDKSGLPSDRFFAERPEGSVSTLKIQRTQQEDSAVYLCASSLGPGNYEQYFGPGTRLTVT.

This clonotype showed up many times. V and J are TRBV7-2 and TRBJ1-2, with TRBD1 as a possible D gene (5 bases). CDR1 and CDR2 from the germline V gene are SGHTA and FQGNSA. The length of the CDR3 is 14 residues. The germline V and J ends were trimmed by 5 bases and 0 bases, with 10 bases remaining between them. The chain's CDR3 is CASSPGGANYGYTF. CDR3 in DNA: TGTGCCAGCAGCCCCGGAGGGGCTAACTATGGCTACACCTTC.

This clonotype was recorded at least ten times. The rearrangement links TRBV4-1 to TRBJ1-5; D unclear. CDR3 length: 15 amino acids. Germline CDR1 is MGHRA and CDR2 is YSYEKL. Trimming cost V 2 bases and J 5 bases, with 13 bases left between them. CDR3 region: CASSQSVLMHQPQHF. The CDR3 nucleotides read TGCGCCAGCAGCCAAAGTGTACTCATGCATCAGCCCCAGCATTTT.

This clonotype was observed a few times. The rearrangement joins TRBV4-1 to TRBJ2-7; 8 bases are shared with TRBD2. This CDR3 spans 16 amino acids. V shed 1 base, J shed 0 bases, and the junction held 5 bases outside the gene matches. The germline V gene encodes CDR1 MGHRA and CDR2 YSYEKL. As DNA, the CDR3 is TGCGCCAGCAGCCAAGGGAGAGGGACTAGCTCCTACGAGCAGTACTTC. Protein sequence: CASSQGRGTSSYEQYF.